The rows below give T cell receptor beta chains drawn from one sample of a study of early stage breast cancer tumors. The method was immunoSEQ multiplex PCR; TCRdb's version includes in-frame clones alone and lacks a portion of them. The sample gives around 78,000 clones, 79% of which show up once; around 3.4% is in the top ten. Sequencing was carried out using blood. The receptors stem from a person aged 55 to 69 with breast cancer. Both conserved end residues are part of each CDR3. A D gene is named only where the DNA matches it firmly. Clone size, where shown, is once, few, many, or a class for clones that have expanded.

NA	NA	TRBV7-9	TRBJ1-1	CASSWGGERFSTEAFF	TGTGCCAGCAGCTGGGGCGGGGAGAGGTTTAGCACTGAAGCTTTCTTT
NA	NA	TRBV25-1	TRBJ2-3	CASSDPKASTDTQYF	TGTGCCAGCAGTGATCCCAAGGCTAGCACAGATACGCAGTATTTT
NA	NA	TRBV18	TRBJ2-6	CASSPSGANVLTF	TGTGCCAGCTCACCCTCTGGGGCCAACGTCCTGACTTTC
TRBD2	NA	TRBV2	TRBJ2-3	CASRRAGGTDTQYF	TGTGCCAGCAGGAGAGCGGGAGGCACAGATACGCAGTATTTT
NA	NA	TRBV28	TRBJ1-1	CASSLSSRNTEAFF	TGTGCCAGCAGTTTAAGCTCCAGGAACACTGAAGCTTTCTTT
NA	NA	TRBV2	TRBJ2-6	CASSGEAGANVLTF	TGTGCCAGCAGTGGGGAAGCTGGGGCCAACGTCCTGACTTTC
NA	NA	TRBV19	TRBJ1-4	CASKSTVEKLFF	TGTGCCAGTAAGTCCACGGTGGAAAAACTGTTTTTT
NA	NA	TRBV5-5	TRBJ1-1	CASSLWKSMNTEAFF	TGTGCCAGCAGCTTATGGAAGAGCATGAACACTGAAGCTTTCTTT
TRBD2	NA	TRBV5-4	TRBJ2-5	CASSTGLAGGETQYF	TGTGCCAGCAGCACGGGACTAGCGGGGGGGGAGACCCAGTACTTC
NA	few	TRBV7-3	TRBJ1-1	CASSLTRDTEAFF	TGTGCCAGCAGCTTAACTAGAGACACTGAAGCTTTCTTT
NA	NA	TRBV29-1	TRBJ2-3	CSAESHLGTDTQYF	TGCAGCGCCGAGAGCCACCTAGGGACAGATACGCAGTATTTT
NA	NA	TRBV11-1	TRBJ1-6	CASSLPGSPASPLHF	TGTGCCAGCAGCTTACCCGGGAGCCCAGCCTCACCCCTCCACTTT
NA	NA	TRBV7-8	TRBJ1-4	CASSLNTDEKLFF	TGTGCCAGCAGCTTAAATACAGATGAAAAACTGTTTTTT
TRBD1	NA	TRBV25-1	TRBJ2-5	CASSAMTGTETQYF	TGTGCCAGCAGTGCCATGACAGGGACAGAGACCCAGTACTTC
NA	NA	TRBV7-3	TRBJ1-1	CASSLEGNTEAFF	TGTGCCAGCAGCTTAGAGGGGAACACTGAAGCTTTCTTT
NA	NA	TRBV4-1	TRBJ2-3	CASSQRSLDTQYF	TGCGCCAGCAGCCAAAGGTCCCTAGATACGCAGTATTTT
NA	NA	TRBV7-9	TRBJ1-5	CASSEISNQPQHF	TGTGCCAGCAGCGAGATTAGCAATCAGCCCCAGCATTTT
NA	NA	TRBV7-3	TRBJ1-1	CATQGMLVSEAFF	TGTGCCACCCAGGGTATGTTGGTCTCCGAAGCTTTCTTT
NA	NA	TRBV9	TRBJ1-6	CASSVMGGHNSPLHF	TGTGCCAGCAGCGTCATGGGTGGGCATAATTCACCCCTCCACTTT
NA	NA	TRBV5-6	TRBJ1-6	CASSLAGPANLGPLHF	TGTGCCAGCAGCTTGGCAGGGCCAGCTAATTTAGGACCCCTCCACTTT
NA	NA	TRBV19	TRBJ1-4	CASSRNPEGPPNEKLFF	TGTGCCAGTAGTCGCAACCCTGAGGGCCCGCCGAATGAAAAACTGTTTTTT
NA	NA	TRBV5-5	TRBJ2-3	CASSSLVDTQYF	TGTGCCAGCAGCTCCCTGGTCGATACGCAGTATTTT
NA	few	TRBV28	TRBJ2-7	CASTQGPREQYF	TGTGCCAGCACCCAGGGGCCCCGCGAGCAGTACTTC
TRBD1	once	TRBV6-6	TRBJ1-1	CASRTGTGNRNTEAFF	TGTGCCAGCAGAACCGGGACAGGGAACAGGAACACTGAAGCTTTCTTT
NA	NA	TRBV28	TRBJ1-5	CASGDSNQPQHF	TGTGCCAGCGGGGATAGCAATCAGCCCCAGCATTTT
NA	NA	TRBV18	TRBJ2-6	CASSLSHGAGANVLTF	TGTGCCAGCTCACTATCCCACGGGGCTGGGGCCAACGTCCTGACTTTC
TRBD2	NA	TRBV5-5	TRBJ2-7	CASSPDGLAKNEQYF	TGTGCCAGCAGCCCGGACGGACTAGCGAAGAACGAGCAGTACTTC
NA	NA	TRBV19	TRBJ1-5	CASTLGTLSNQPQHF	TGTGCCAGTACTTTGGGGACTCTTAGCAATCAGCCCCAGCATTTT
TRBD2	NA	TRBV9	TRBJ2-5	CASSSRLAGEGETQYF	TGTGCCAGCAGCTCCCGACTAGCGGGAGAGGGTGAGACCCAGTACTTC
NA	NA	TRBV20-1	TRBJ1-2	CSARGSGDLSF	TGCAGTGCTAGAGGGTCAGGCGACCTTTCATTC
TRBD2	NA	TRBV19	TRBJ2-2	CASCRAGVRTGELFF	TGTGCCAGCTGCCGGGCGGGAGTCCGGACCGGGGAGCTGTTTTTT
NA	once	TRBV7-2	TRBJ1-1	CASSPRGWTEAFF	TGTGCCAGCAGCCCAAGGGGTTGGACTGAAGCTTTCTTT
NA	NA	TRBV14	TRBJ2-1	CASSPDLAGEQFF	TGTGCCAGCAGCCCTGACTTAGCCGGTGAGCAGTTCTTC
TRBD2	NA	TRBV27	TRBJ2-3	CASSLSLAGRPDTQYF	TGTGCCAGCAGTTTATCGCTAGCGGGTCGCCCAGATACGCAGTATTTT
NA	NA	TRBV5-4	TRBJ2-7	CASSKTGVYEQYF	TGTGCCAGCAGTAAAACAGGTGTATACGAGCAGTACTTC
NA	NA	TRBV2	TRBJ2-2	CASSKQGSGELFF	TGTGCCAGCAGCAAACAGGGAAGCGGGGAGCTGTTTTTT
NA	NA	TRBV20-1	TRBJ2-5	CSASTQETQYF	TGCAGTGCTAGTACACAAGAGACCCAGTACTTC
NA	NA	TRBV5-6	TRBJ1-1	CASSLGGRAEAFF	TGTGCCAGCAGCTTGGGGGGGCGGGCCGAAGCTTTCTTT
NA	NA	TRBV6-5	TRBJ1-2	CASSRDPDSGYTF	TGTGCCAGCAGCCGGGACCCCGACTCTGGCTACACCTTC
NA	NA	TRBV7-8	TRBJ1-2	CASSPLPGAAANYGYTF	TGTGCCAGCAGCCCACTCCCGGGAGCGGCAGCTAACTATGGCTACACCTTC
NA	NA	TRBV6-1	TRBJ2-7	CASSGTTPYEQYF	TGTGCCAGCAGTGGGACAACACCCTACGAGCAGTACTTC
NA	few	TRBV9	TRBJ1-5	CASSGTGINQPQHF	TGTGCCAGCAGTGGTACGGGTATCAATCAGCCCCAGCATTTT